This TCR beta chain was captured by sequencing in a study of low-dose radiotherapy and immunotherapy resistance in tumors (dated by TCRdb to about 2022). A note on the overall study: Cohort 1 received 0.5 Gy per fraction every 2 weeks, with a prescribed total PTV dose of 6.5 Gy. Patients took aspirin 300 mg orally once daily for four cycles, starting on cycle 1 day 1. Patients were given nivolumab as a 240 mg flat dose every two weeks and ipilimumab at 1 mg/kg every six weeks, with both drugs delivered intravenously. For Cohort 2, the dose was 1 Gy per fraction given every two weeks, adding up to 13 Gy in total across 26 weeks. Eight patients were included in the translational analysis, namely three from the first dose cohort plus the first five from the second dose cohort. No randomization into treatment groups was done for the people taking part in the trial. Intravenous cyclophosphamide at 200 mg/m2 was administered every two weeks, one day ahead of each radiation and immunotherapy administration.

With regard to this clonotype: Its binding antigen is unknown. There are no base qualities to consult, and no much larger clone falls within one base.

What this sample's time point label stands for: before trial treatment. The donors came from RACIN, which was a single-arm phase I dose-escalation trial that paired nivolumab and ipilimumab with aspirin, low-dose cyclophosphamide and low-dose radiotherapy. Eligible patients had advanced, TIL-negative solid tumors. The germline V end is reduced by 6 bases and the J end by 3 bases; junction bases left unmatched: 4. Reading from cysteine to phenylalanine, the CDR3 counts 14 amino acids. Kept here is only the CDR3 DNA, which spans 42 bases and is read in frame from base 1. The germline V gene specifies SGHTA as CDR1 and FQGNSA as CDR2. Reads for this sample came from an Illumina HiSeq 2500. To make first-strand cDNA, Superscript III was used along with a set of TRAV- and TRBV-specific primers so that both the TCRalpha and TCRbeta chains were covered. TCRs were amplified for 20 PCR cycles with Phusion, using a constant-region primer paired with the adapter attached to the V primers. Isolated mRNA was amplified with the MessageAmp II aRNA Amplification Kit, using a roughly 15-hour in vitro transcription at 37°C. The Dynabeads mRNA DIRECT Purification Kit was used to isolate mRNA for TCR sequencing. Indexed Illumina adapters were added in a second Phusion PCR of 20 to 30 cycles, after which AMPure XP beads were used to purify the products. Per the original workflow: Using custom Perl scripts, TCR sequences encoding the same protein were pooled, out-of-frame sequences were removed, and the abundance of each clonotype was computed. Any TCR sequence backed by just one read was left out of the analysis. Among the metrics used to describe the repertoires were Shannon entropy, Gini index, clonality, richness, and the frequency of TCRs shared between repertoires. Through fastp at Q25 and MiXCR, TCRdb rebuilt clones from the public reads, retaining in-frame beta chains. Merged by CDR3 protein, the rows form single entries marked with the most common genes and DNA. The V and J calls reflect TCRdb's pipeline rather than the authors' work. The sample table lists 65,000 to 90,000 distinct CDR3 sequences, 15% to 20% of them with a count of one. The biggest ten clones account for 5% to 6.5% of the sample.

Recombination connected TRBV7-2 to TRBJ1-2; 10 central bases correspond to TRBD1. The sequence derives from a male donor with prostate cancer. The starting material was PBMCs, obtained before treatment. The sequence in DNA is TGTGCCAGCAGTCAGGGACAGGGGCACTATGGCTACACCTTC. Its protein is CASSQGQGHYGYTF.